The rows below give T cell receptor beta chains drawn from one sample of a study of blood T cell repertoires in COVID-19. Method: immunoSEQ multiplex PCR; TCRdb's copy keeps in-frame clones and lacks some. The sample holds roughly 160,000 clones, 90% seen once. Sequences were obtained from peripheral blood. The receptors come from a man aged 50 or older with acute or convalescent COVID-19. The CDR3 runs from the conserved cysteine through the conserved F or W. D genes are given only for firm matches. Rows may omit the clone size; those that give it use once, few, many or a size class.

d_call,v_call,j_call,clone_size,cdr3_nt,cdr3_aa
TRBD1,TRBV28,TRBJ2-7,-,TGTGCCAGCAGTTCCGGGACAGGGGTCCGTGAGCAGTACTTC,CASSSGTGVREQYF
-,TRBV4-3,TRBJ1-3,-,TGCGCCAGCAGCCGTAGTGGTGGAAACACCATATATTTT,CASSRSGGNTIYF
TRBD1,TRBV30,TRBJ1-2,-,TGTGCCTGGAGCCCGGGACAGGGTTTTGGCTACACCTTC,CAWSPGQGFGYTF
-,TRBV14,TRBJ2-7,-,TGTGCCAGCAGCCAAGCTTCAGGGAACGAGCAGTACTTC,CASSQASGNEQYF
-,TRBV10-3,TRBJ2-2,-,TGTGCCATCATGGCCACCGGGGAGCTGTTTTTT,CAIMATGELFF
-,TRBV27,TRBJ1-2,-,TGTGCCAGCAGTGTGACAAGGAACTATGGCTACACCTTC,CASSVTRNYGYTF
-,TRBV19,TRBJ1-1,-,TGTGCCAGTAGTATTAACAGGAACACTGAAGCTTTCTTT,CASSINRNTEAFF
-,TRBV7-8,TRBJ1-5,-,TGTGCCAGCAGCTTAGCGCAGGGTAATCAGCCCCAGCATTTT,CASSLAQGNQPQHF
TRBD2,TRBV2,TRBJ2-2,-,TGTGCCAGCAGTGGGTTTAGGGGACTAGCTTCGGCTGCCGGGGAGCTGTTTTTT,CASSGFRGLASAAGELFF
TRBD1,TRBV10-3,TRBJ1-4,once,TGTGCCATCAGTGAGTCGATAGGGGGCACTAATGAAAAACTGTTTTTT,CAISESIGGTNEKLFF
TRBD2,TRBV10-3,TRBJ2-5,-,TGTGCCATCAGTGACTCACTAGCGGGGGGCAAAGAGACCCAGTACTTC,CAISDSLAGGKETQYF
-,TRBV28,TRBJ1-2,-,TGTGCCAGCAGTTTCTATCTGAGAGCGTTCTACTATGGCTACACCTTC,CASSFYLRAFYYGYTF
-,TRBV27,TRBJ2-5,-,TGTGCCAGCAGTCCTACCAGCACGGGACAACGAGACCAGTACTTC,CASSPTSTGQRDQYF
-,TRBV7-2,TRBJ2-1,-,TGTGCCAGCAGCTTTGAACGGGGGGCTAACAATGAGCAGTTCTTC,CASSFERGANNEQFF
-,TRBV6-1,TRBJ2-1,-,TGTGCCAGCAGTGAAGACTACGCGGCCTACAATGAGCAGTTCTTC,CASSEDYAAYNEQFF
TRBD1,TRBV7-2,TRBJ1-1,-,TGTGCCAGCAGCGCTCCAGGGGGCCGGTACACTGAAGCTTTCTTT,CASSAPGGRYTEAFF
TRBD1,TRBV30,TRBJ1-3,-,TGTGCCTGGAGTACCCAAGGACAGGTCCGAAACACCATATATTTT,CAWSTQGQVRNTIYF
TRBD2,TRBV15,TRBJ2-1,-,TGTGCCACACTATCTAGCGGGGGTTCCCATGAGCAGTTCTTC,CATLSSGGSHEQFF
-,TRBV10-3,TRBJ2-7,once,TGTGCCATCAGGGTTGCGAGCTCCTACGAGCAGTACTTC,CAIRVASSYEQYF
TRBD2,TRBV13,TRBJ2-3,-,TGTGCCAGCAGCATGGGACTAGCGGGAGGGGCAGATACGCAGTATTTT,CASSMGLAGGADTQYF
TRBD1,TRBV5-4,TRBJ1-1,-,TGTGCCAGCAGCTTGGGCAGGGGGCAAACTGAAGCTTTCTTT,CASSLGRGQTEAFF
-,TRBV6-1,TRBJ2-7,-,TGTGCCAGCAGTGATACAGACAGCATTGGTTACGAGCAGTACTTC,CASSDTDSIGYEQYF
-,TRBV7-9,TRBJ1-2,once,TGTGCCAGCAGCTTATCCCAGGGTAGCTCTGGCTACACCTTC,CASSLSQGSSGYTF
TRBD1,TRBV6-5,TRBJ2-5,-,TGTGCCAGCTGTAGGGACAGGGAAGAGACCCAGTACTTC,CASCRDREETQYF
TRBD1,TRBV11-2,TRBJ2-3,-,TGTGCCAGCAGCTTAGGGACAGGGGGCCCAGATACGCAGTATTTT,CASSLGTGGPDTQYF
TRBD2,TRBV19,TRBJ2-7,-,TGTGCCACCAGGGAGGGAGTCAATTTGGAGCAGTACTTC,CATREGVNLEQYF
-,TRBV6-5,TRBJ2-2,-,TGTGCCAGCAGTTACGTGTTCCCGGGGACCGGGGAGCTGTTTTTT,CASSYVFPGTGELFF
TRBD1,TRBV29-1,TRBJ2-3,-,TGCAGCGTTGAAGGGGGACAGGGAGCAGATACGCAGTATTTT,CSVEGGQGADTQYF
TRBD2,TRBV5-1,TRBJ2-3,-,TGCGCCAGCAGCTTGGGTTCGCTAGCGGGCACAGATACGCAGTATTTT,CASSLGSLAGTDTQYF
TRBD2,TRBV6-4,TRBJ2-2,-,TGTGCCAGCAGTCGGACTAGCGGAGGAGCCGGGGAGCTGTTTTTT,CASSRTSGGAGELFF
-,TRBV9,TRBJ1-6,-,TGTGCCAGCAGCGTAGCAGAACAGCTTAATTCACCCCTCCACTTT,CASSVAEQLNSPLHF
-,TRBV3-1/TRBV3-2,TRBJ2-5,-,TGTGCCAGCAGCCAGCCAGGTCGACAGACCCAGTACTTC,CASSQPGRQTQYF
-,TRBV15,TRBJ1-3,-,TGTGCCACCAGCAGAGATAACACAAACCCTGGAAACACCATATATTTT,CATSRDNTNPGNTIYF
TRBD2,TRBV18,TRBJ2-5,-,TGTGCCAGCTCACCACGGGGGCTAGCGGGCGAGACCCAGTACTTC,CASSPRGLAGETQYF
-,TRBV7-9,TRBJ2-3,-,TGTGCCAGCAGCTTAGGTTTGGGCAGCACAGATACGCAGTATTTT,CASSLGLGSTDTQYF
-,TRBV11-3,TRBJ1-1,once,TGTGCCAGCAGCTTTAACAGAGACACTGAAGCTTTCTTT,CASSFNRDTEAFF
TRBD2,TRBV19,TRBJ2-2,-,TGTGCCAGTAGTATGGCAGCGCGGGGGACCGGGGAGCTGTTTTTT,CASSMAARGTGELFF
TRBD2,TRBV18,TRBJ2-5,-,TGTGCCAGCTCACCACCGTCCGGGAGGAAGACCCAGTACTTC,CASSPPSGRKTQYF
TRBD1,TRBV28,TRBJ1-2,-,TGTGCCAGCAGAACCCCAGGGGGCGGCTACACCTTC,CASRTPGGGYTF
-,TRBV30,TRBJ1-5,-,TGTGCCTGGAGTGTAGGGGCGGGGAATCAGCCCCAGCATTTT,CAWSVGAGNQPQHF
-,TRBV5-1,TRBJ2-5,-,TGCGCCAGCAGCCCGAGGGAGGCAGGGACCCAGTACTTC,CASSPREAGTQYF
-,TRBV5-6,TRBJ2-2,-,TGTGCCAGCAGCGCACAGGGCGGGGAGCTGTTTTTT,CASSAQGGELFF
-,TRBV6-5,TRBJ2-5,-,TGTGCCAGCAGTCAGAGCGGGTTACAAGAGACCCAGTACTTC,CASSQSGLQETQYF
TRBD2,TRBV7-3,TRBJ2-7,-,TGTGCCAGCAGCCTAGCGGGGGGTTCCTACGAGCAGTACTTC,CASSLAGGSYEQYF
TRBD1,TRBV11-2,TRBJ2-1,-,TGTGCCAGCAGCCACAGGGGTAATGAGCAGTTCTTC,CASSHRGNEQFF
-,TRBV14,TRBJ1-5,once,TGTGCCAGCAGCCTCGAGGGGGGGCAGCCCCAGCATTTT,CASSLEGGQPQHF
-,TRBV10-3,TRBJ2-5,-,TGTGCCATCAGTGGTCCGGGGGGCGAGACCCAGTACTTC,CAISGPGGETQYF
TRBD2,TRBV5-4,TRBJ2-2,-,TGTGCCAGCAGCCCGCGGGGGACTAGCGGAACGAACACCGGGGAGCTGTTTTTT,CASSPRGTSGTNTGELFF
-,TRBV7-2,TRBJ2-5,-,TGTGCCAGCAGCTTCTCCCTCTCAGGGCGGGAGACCCAGTACTTC,CASSFSLSGRETQYF
TRBD1,TRBV11-2,TRBJ2-3,-,TGTGCCAGCAGCCCGACAGGGGGTTCAGATACGCAGTATTTT,CASSPTGGSDTQYF
TRBD1,TRBV7-9,TRBJ1-4,-,TGTGCCAGCAGCTCTTGGCAAGGGACAGCGGCTAATGAAAAACTGTTTTTT,CASSSWQGTAANEKLFF
TRBD1,TRBV28,TRBJ2-5,-,TGTGCCAGCAGCATCCGACAGGGAATACAGGAGACCCAGTACTTC,CASSIRQGIQETQYF
TRBD1,TRBV7-3,TRBJ2-1,-,TGTGCCAGCAGCCCTACCGGGACAGAAAACAATGAGCAGTTCTTC,CASSPTGTENNEQFF
TRBD1,TRBV2,TRBJ2-6,few,TGTGCCACCACAGGACAGGGCGAATTGAGGGCCAACGTCCTGACTTTC,CATTGQGELRANVLTF
-,TRBV6-5,TRBJ1-1,-,TGTGCCAGCGTTTACGGTAGCACTGAAGCTTTCTTT,CASVYGSTEAFF
-,TRBV18,TRBJ1-1,-,TGTGCCAGCTCGCGGGGGACGGTTGATTCTGAAGCTTTCTTT,CASSRGTVDSEAFF
TRBD1,TRBV5-1,TRBJ2-5,once,TGCGCCAGCAGCGACCGGGACAGGGGCCTTGGGACCCAGTACTTC,CASSDRDRGLGTQYF
-,TRBV18,TRBJ1-2,once,TGTGCCAGCTCACCCACGGCAGGGCCCTATGGCTACACCTTC,CASSPTAGPYGYTF
TRBD1,TRBV29-1,TRBJ2-1,once,TGCAGCGCCAGACAGGGATCCGATGAGCAGTTCTTC,CSARQGSDEQFF